Listed below are T cell receptor beta chains from one sample, sequenced in a study of spatial heterogeneity in lung cancer. MiXCR was run by TCRdb on the 5' RACE reads, yielding one entry per CDR3 protein. The table records 9,500 to 12,000 distinct CDR3 sequences, around 22% of them present only once. Sequenced here: PBMCs, sampled at surgery. The receptors derive from a female donor with early-stage non-small cell lung cancer. CDR3s include the opening cysteine and the closing phenylalanine or tryptophan. A D gene is named only where the DNA matches it firmly. Size is stated for part of the rows, as once, few or many counts, or as a class when the clone is expanded.

few,TRBD2,TRBV7-2,15,TRBJ2-5,TGTGCCAGCAGCTCCGGTAGCGGGTTAAGCGGGACCCAGTACTTC,CASSSGSGLSGTQYF
NA,NA,TRBV3-1,16,TRBJ2-7,TGTGCCAGCAGCCAAGGAGCTAGGGGACCCGCCTACGAGCAGTACTTC,CASSQGARGPAYEQYF
few,NA,TRBV20-1,13,TRBJ2-7,TGCAGTGCTACGGGGGACAGCTCCTACGAGCAGTACTTC,CSATGDSSYEQYF
many,TRBD2,TRBV4-2,15,TRBJ2-7,TGTGCCAGCAGCCAAGAACTAGCGGGATCTTCCGAGCAGTACTTC,CASSQELAGSSEQYF
NA,NA,TRBV11-2,15,TRBJ2-7,TGTGCCAGCAGCTTAGAAGTGGGGCTGGGGTACGAGCAGTACTTC,CASSLEVGLGYEQYF
medium-sized,NA,TRBV6-2/TRBV6-3,14,TRBJ2-2,TGTGCCAGCAGTTTTGGCAGCGAGACCGGGGAGCTGTTTTTT,CASSFGSETGELFF
many,NA,TRBV6-5,11,TRBJ2-1,TGTGCCAGCAGTTACGAAAATGAGCAGTTCTTC,CASSYENEQFF
few,NA,TRBV20-1,11,TRBJ2-7,TGCAGTGCTAGGGACCCCACGGAGCAGTACTTC,CSARDPTEQYF
NA,NA,TRBV6-6,12,TRBJ2-1,TGTGCCAGCAGTTACTCCACTGGGGAGCAGTTCTTC,CASSYSTGEQFF
few,NA,TRBV6-2/TRBV6-3,16,TRBJ1-5,TGTGCCAGCAGTCAGCCCGGGACCACGGGGAGGCAGCCCCAGCATTTT,CASSQPGTTGRQPQHF
medium-sized,NA,TRBV5-4,13,TRBJ2-3,TGTGCCACATGGGGAAGGGTCACAGATACGCAGTATTTT,CATWGRVTDTQYF
NA,NA,TRBV7-2,16,TRBJ2-2,TGTGCCAGCAGCCCGGTTCGGAGGCTAGACACCGGGGAGCTGTTTTTT,CASSPVRRLDTGELFF
medium-sized,TRBD1,TRBV2,15,TRBJ1-1,TGTGCCAGCAGTGACCCAGACAGGGTAGACTCTGAAGCTTTCTTT,CASSDPDRVDSEAFF
few,TRBD2,TRBV29-1,13,TRBJ2-7,TGCAGCGTTGGGCCTAGCGGAGCCTACGAGCAGTACTTC,CSVGPSGAYEQYF
few,NA,TRBV2,16,TRBJ2-7,TGTGCCAGCAGTGAAGCGAGTGGCGGGACTCACTACGAGCAGTACTTC,CASSEASGGTHYEQYF
NA,NA,TRBV28,15,TRBJ1-5,TGTGCCAGCACCATGGAGGGTAGGAGCAATCAGCCCCAGCATTTT,CASTMEGRSNQPQHF
few,NA,TRBV29-1,12,TRBJ2-1,TGCAGCGTTGAAACCAGGCTCAATGAGCAGTTCTTC,CSVETRLNEQFF
few,NA,TRBV5-1,14,TRBJ1-1,TGCGCCAGCAGCTTTGGACCGACCGGGACTGAAGCTTTCTTT,CASSFGPTGTEAFF
NA,NA,TRBV29-1,13,TRBJ2-7,TGCAGCGTCTCGGAGCGGAGGAGTGACGAGCAGTACTTC,CSVSERRSDEQYF
medium-sized,NA,TRBV28,14,TRBJ1-1,TGTGCCAGCATACCCAGGGGATCGAACACTGAAGCTTTCTTT,CASIPRGSNTEAFF
many,NA,TRBV9,13,TRBJ2-2,TGTGCCAGCAGCGCCCGACCCACCGGGGAGCTGTTTTTT,CASSARPTGELFF
NA,NA,TRBV5-1,11,TRBJ2-7,TGCGCCAGCAGCTTGGAGCGGGAGCAGTACTTC,CASSLEREQYF
NA,TRBD2,TRBV6-6,13,TRBJ2-1,TGTGCCAGCAGTTATGCGGGAGCCGGAGAGCAGTTCTTC,CASSYAGAGEQFF
NA,NA,TRBV7-8,13,TRBJ2-7,TGTGCCAGCAGCTTAGTTAGTACCTACGAGCAGTACTTC,CASSLVSTYEQYF